This TCR beta chain was identified during a study of spatial heterogeneity in lung cancer. The wider study: The count of detected beta-chain sequences consistently exceeded that of alpha-chain sequences.

Documented time point: sample taken at primary tumor resection. Material for sequencing was whole RNA from tumor, nontumor lung or frozen PBMC, left unsorted. This clonotype has ten or more counts. The library was designed around alpha chains, so this beta chain is a stray read whose abundance carries little weight. V was shortened by 6 bases and J by 6 bases, with 21 bases between the two germline ends. Germline CDR1 MNHEY, CDR2 SVGEGT. This CDR3 region has 16 residues. TCRdb re-analysed the 5' RACE reads in MiXCR, keeping a single row per CDR3 protein. The sample has about 13,000 distinct CDR3 sequences, approximately 4.8% seen once.

This TCR derives from a human donor with early-stage non-small cell lung cancer. The chain uses TRBV6-2 or TRBV6-3 and TRBJ2-1, with D perhaps TRBD2 (6 bases). The sample consisted of lung tumor tissue, taken at surgery. The CDR3 DNA follows: TGTGCCAGCAGACCACCGCGGGACCCATGGGCCAATGAGCAGTTCTTC. Translating gives CASRPPRDPWANEQFF.